What follows are 18 T cell receptor beta chains derived from one specimen sequenced in a study of cytomegalovirus exposure and HLA in healthy donors. With 60 Vbeta and 13 Jbeta primers, the PCR was carried out. Profiling relied on immunoSEQ multiplex PCR, and the TCRdb table lists in-frame clones only, not all of them. Here the sample spans some 160,000 clones, approximately 78% being singletons. Sequencing was carried out using PBMCs. These receptors were taken from a middle-aged woman in good health and CMV-seronegative.

CDR3 sequence: CASSPTAANEKLFF. DNA for the CDR3: TGCGCCAGCAGCCCCACCGCAGCTAATGAAAAACTGTTTTTT. The chain links TRBV4-1 to TRBJ1-4; D is undetermined. Germline values: CDR1 MGHRA, CDR2 YSYEKL. Deletions cut 4 bases from V and 3 bases from J, with 9 bases between. This CDR3 comprises 14 residues.

This clone was counted once. The V and J genes are TRBV7-9 and TRBJ2-7, with 7 nucleotides matching TRBD1. The germline V gene has CDR1 SEHNR and CDR2 FQNEAQ (reference sequence). Unmatched junction bases numbered 15, after V lost 5 bases and J lost 2 bases. The CDR3 length is 17 residues. The CDR3 spells CASSPQGPGQRTYEQYF. The CDR3, as DNA: TGTGCCAGCAGCCCACAAGGGCCGGGACAGCGGACCTACGAGCAGTACTTC.

The rearrangement joins TRBV28 to TRBJ1-3, with 7 nucleotides matching TRBD1. The junction had 9 bases not matched to a gene; V was cut back by 6 bases and J by 4 bases. Germline CDR1 is MDHEN and CDR2 is SYDVKM. The CDR3 totals 15 residues. The CDR3 DNA reads TGTGCCAGCAGAGTAACAGGGGCATCGGGAAACACCATATATTTT. As protein: CASRVTGASGNTIYF.

V gene TRBV28 combines with J gene TRBJ2-2; possibly TRBD1 for D (6 bases). The germline CDR1 and CDR2 sequences are MDHEN and SYDVKM. This CDR3 has 14 amino acids. The V end was cut by 9 bases, the J end by 1 base, with 12 bases between. The CDR3 here is CASAMGQNTGELFF. CDR3 DNA: TGTGCCAGTGCGATGGGACAGAACACCGGGGAGCTGTTTTTT.

V usage is TRBV11-2 and J usage is TRBJ2-3; the match to TRBD2 covers 8 bases. Germline V gene data show CDR1 as SGHAT and CDR2 as FQNNGV. Losses at the gene ends were 5 bases for V and 8 bases for J; bases not matched to a gene: 12. This CDR3 comprises 15 residues. The CDR3: CASSVDGTSGGTQYF. Written as DNA, the CDR3 is TGTGCCAGCAGCGTGGACGGGACTAGTGGCGGTACGCAGTATTTT. Supplemented by reference TRBV11-2 and TRBJ2-3, the full variable domain reads EAGVAQSPRYKIIEKRQSVAFWCNPISGHATLYWYQQILGQGPKLLIQFQNNGVVDDSQLPKDRFSAERLKGVDSTLKIQPAKLEDSAVYLCASSVDGTSGGTQYFGPGTRLTVL.

The CDR3 protein is CASSFGPQGAAYEQYF. CDR3 sequence (DNA): TGTGCCAGCAGTTTCGGCCCCCAGGGGGCAGCCTACGAGCAGTACTTC. This chain uses TRBV28 with TRBJ2-7, with TRBD1 matching 8 bases. Germline V gene data show CDR1 as MDHEN and CDR2 as SYDVKM. V dropped 3 bases and J dropped 2; count of bases not matched to a gene: 9. There are 16 residues in the CDR3. Together with reference TRBV28 and TRBJ2-7, the CDR3 gives the full variable domain: DVKVTQSSRYLVKRTGEKVFLECVQDMDHENMFWYRQDPGLGLRLIYFSYDVKMKEKGDIPEGYSVSREKKERFSLILESASTNQTSMYLCASSFGPQGAAYEQYFGPGTRLTVT.

This clone was seen a single time. The J gene is TRBJ1-5, the V gene TRBV2, with D perhaps TRBD1 (5 bases). Per germline, CDR1 SNHLY and CDR2 FYNNEI. CDR3 length: 14 amino acids. The ends were cut back, 4 bases at V and 7 bases at J, with 14 bases in the middle. The CDR3 loop is CASSGQTAEQPQHF. The DNA of the CDR3 is TGTGCCAGCAGTGGACAGACCGCGGAGCAGCCCCAGCATTTT.

CDR3 amino acids: CASSAGQGYGYTF. For the CDR3, the DNA is TGTGCCAGCAGTGCCGGACAGGGCTATGGCTACACCTTC. The gene calls are TRBV2 and TRBJ1-2; the match to TRBD1 covers 8 bases. V was pared by 4 bases and J by 4 bases, with 2 bases of the junction left unmatched. Per germline, CDR1 SNHLY and CDR2 FYNNEI. The length of the CDR3 is 13 residues. The variable domain in full, completed from reference TRBV2 and TRBJ1-2, reads EPEVTQTPSHQVTQMGQEVILRCVPISNHLYFYWYRQILGQKVEFLVSFYNNEISEKSEIFDDQFSVERPDGSNFTLKIRSTKLEDSAMYFCASSAGQGYGYTFGSGTRLTVV.

The V call is TRBV4-1, the J call TRBJ1-1, with 11 positions matching TRBD1. Trimming took 3 bases from V and 3 from J; bases not matched to a gene: 3. Germline V gene data show CDR1 as MGHRA and CDR2 as YSYEKL. This CDR3 has 15 residues. CDR3 sequence reads: CASSHRTGGDTEAFF. CDR3 nucleotide sequence: TGCGCCAGCAGCCACCGGACAGGGGGCGACACTGAAGCTTTCTTT.

The chain joins TRBV6-1 to TRBJ2-3, with D possibly matching TRBD2 (5 bases). This CDR3 spans 15 amino acids. Germline V gene data show CDR1 as MNHNS and CDR2 as SASEGT. Trimming removed 2 bases from V and 0 bases from J, with 9 bases in between. CDR3 DNA: TGTGCCAGCAGTGAAACTTGGACTAGCACAGATACGCAGTATTTT. Its protein product is CASSETWTSTDTQYF.

This clone is a singleton in its sample. The V gene is TRBV5-5, the J gene TRBJ2-6, with TRBD1 matching 8 bases. There are 18 residues in the CDR3. Germline V gene data show CDR1 as SGHKS and CDR2 as YYEKEE (reference sequence). The V and J ends lost 1 base and 0 bases, in that order; junction bases with no gene match: 6. CDR3: CASSLLWTGSSGANVLTF. CDR3 bases: TGTGCCAGCAGCTTGCTTTGGACAGGGAGCTCTGGGGCCAACGTCCTGACTTTC.

The chain is built from TRBV5-5 and TRBJ1-2; TRBD1 matches at 8 bases. V trimming: 5 bases; J trimming: 2 bases; junction bases outside the gene matches: 8. This CDR3 is built from 15 residues. Germline lookup yields CDR1 SGHKS and CDR2 YYEKEE (reference sequence). The CDR3 loop reads CASSLQDRDNYGYTF. For the CDR3, the DNA is TGTGCCAGCAGTTTACAGGACAGGGACAACTATGGCTACACCTTC.

The table lists this clone with a count of one. The chain carries TRBV5-1 and TRBJ2-6, with a weak D call TRBD1 (5 bases). Germline V CDR1 and CDR2: SGHRS, YFSETQ. The CDR3 has 17 amino acids. V lost 6 bases and J 2 bases, leaving 18 bases between the germline ends. Here the CDR3 reads CASMPPGLGPGANVLTF. In DNA, the CDR3 is TGCGCCAGCATGCCCCCAGGGTTGGGCCCTGGGGCCAACGTCCTGACTTTC.

The J gene is TRBJ1-1, the V gene TRBV7-2; D is unresolved. The CDR3 is 17 amino acids. Germline assignment: CDR1 SGHTA and CDR2 FQGNSA. V lost 6 bases and J 6 bases, leaving 26 bases between the germline ends. Here the CDR3 reads CASRLSPSVVVHAEAFF. The CDR3 coding sequence is TGTGCCAGCAGGTTATCGCCATCAGTGGTCGTACACGCTGAAGCTTTCTTT.

This sequence joins TRBV27 and TRBJ2-7; 12 bases align to TRBD2. With 5 bases clipped from V and 2 bases from J, the junction kept 4 bases outside the gene matches. CDR1 and CDR2 (germline): MNHEY, SMNVEV (reference sequence). The CDR3 length is 15 residues. The chain's CDR3 is CASSVLAGGPYEQYF. The CDR3 region has the DNA TGTGCCAGCAGTGTTCTAGCGGGGGGGCCCTACGAGCAGTACTTC.

The J gene is TRBJ2-7, the V gene TRBV5-1; 9 nucleotides line up with TRBD1. V gave up 4 bases and J gave up 2 bases; unmatched junction bases: 4. Looked up from germline, CDR1 is SGHRS and CDR2 is YFSETQ. This CDR3 spans 14 amino acids. CDR3 region: CASSRTGEAYEQYF. For the CDR3, the DNA is TGCGCCAGCAGCCGGACAGGGGAGGCCTACGAGCAGTACTTC.

A single count supports this clone. The rearrangement joins TRBV5-1 to TRBJ2-2, with D maybe TRBD1 (6 bases). From germline, CDR1 is SGHRS and CDR2 YFSETQ. The CDR3 sequence is 15 residues long. The germline V and J ends were trimmed by 7 bases and 4 bases, with 17 bases remaining between them. The CDR3 nucleotides read TGCGCCAGCGATTCTACAGGGTTGGGCACCGGGGAGCTGTTTTTT. Translation gives CASDSTGLGTGELFF.

The chain joins TRBV4-1 to TRBJ1-2, with D maybe TRBD1 (5 bases). V was shortened by 4 bases and J by 7 bases, with 13 bases between the two germline ends. Germline-derived CDR1 and CDR2 are MGHRA and YSYEKL. This CDR3 is built from 13 residues. CDR3 nucleotides: TGCGCCAGCAGCCCGGTCACAGGTCGTGGCTACACCTTC. Protein: CASSPVTGRGYTF.